The rows below give T cell receptor beta chains drawn from one sample of a study of human T cells and chemical hapten exposure. TCRdb re-called the RACE reads through MiXCR, storing one row per CDR3 protein. This sample has tens of thousands of distinct CDR3 sequences, with 9% to 12% found just once. The sequenced sample was whole blood, obtained in connection with sensitization to the hapten diphenylcyclopropenone (DPC). The receptors derive from a woman between 45 and 65 years old with alopecia areata. Some clones in this sample may be carry-over from other donors' samples. Each CDR3 is given without its conserved first and last residue. Part of the rows lack a size; the others show once, few, many or a class for expanded clones.

size,J,V,length,CDR3
few,TRBJ1-1,TRBV19,11,ASSILGHPEAF
few,TRBJ2-3,TRBV4-2,13,ASSQGLAGGYTQY
.,TRBJ2-3,TRBV29-1,14,SVEPRAVRGTDTQY
many,TRBJ2-7,TRBV12-3/TRBV12-4,12,ASSPGRPPYEQY
few,TRBJ2-1,TRBV19,14,ASSVQAASSYNEQF
many,TRBJ2-5,TRBV3-1,12,ASSQLTGQETQY
.,TRBJ2-4,TRBV5-6,10,ASRGRKNIQY
many,TRBJ1-4,TRBV3-1,16,ASSQEILAGQGNEKLF
.,TRBJ2-7,TRBV19,13,ASSTRTGTDYEQY
many,TRBJ2-1,TRBV29-1,12,SVEWGFGHGEQF
few,TRBJ2-1,TRBV29-1,12,SVEETVLFGEQF
.,TRBJ1-5,TRBV28,13,ASSFPRQGRQPQH
many,TRBJ2-3,TRBV5-1,14,ASSEGISMGLDTQY
.,TRBJ2-3,TRBV11-3,16,ASSLGLAGTPSTDTQY
.,TRBJ2-7,TRBV7-3,13,ASSLMGTKGYEQY
.,TRBJ1-5,TRBV6-1,13,ASIRTNYSNQPQH
many,TRBJ2-5,TRBV2,14,ASSDEGLGYQETQY
many,TRBJ2-1,TRBV11-2,12,ASSSNRGRNEQF
few,TRBJ2-3,TRBV10-1,14,ASSESSTSSTDTQY
many,TRBJ2-7,TRBV2,13,ASSARTSGSHEQY
many,TRBJ1-2,TRBV5-1,12,ASSLADRGYGYT
once,TRBJ2-7,TRBV28,11,ASATPTSYEQY
many,TRBJ2-3,TRBV20-1,12,SARLGLKPDTQY
.,TRBJ2-6,TRBV7-2,17,ASSLEGSGTLGRANVLT
.,TRBJ2-7,TRBV6-6,15,ASSPPRAGGPVGEQY
few,TRBJ2-2,TRBV7-9,11,ASSDGLAGELF
many,TRBJ1-3,TRBV20-1,13,SAREGGIPGNTIY
.,TRBJ1-3,TRBV19,13,ASSFGQVSGNTIY
few,TRBJ2-7,TRBV6-1,12,ASSDRDSFSEQY
.,TRBJ2-2,TRBV5-4,19,ASSFVSRTSGRRTNTGELF
once,TRBJ1-1,TRBV12-3/TRBV12-4,9,ASTPVTEAF
many,TRBJ2-7,TRBV10-3,10,AIRQGSYEQY
.,TRBJ2-1,TRBV19,13,ASRIGGPSYNEQF
many,TRBJ1-5,TRBV6-5,10,ASSSLLGPQH
.,TRBJ2-6,TRBV19,16,ASSTERAVGAGANVLT
many,TRBJ1-5,TRBV20-1,11,SAVTGINQPQH
few,TRBJ1-3,TRBV9,12,ASSVGGPGNTIY
many,TRBJ2-3,TRBV5-4,12,ASSLTALTDTQY
many,TRBJ2-7,TRBV3-1,14,ASSRGTSGRGYEQY
.,TRBJ1-2,TRBV28,11,ASSSGTGNGYT
many,TRBJ1-1,TRBV12-3/TRBV12-4,11,ASRLDRNTEAF
few,TRBJ1-1,TRBV10-2,12,ASRPALSANEAF
.,TRBJ2-2,TRBV12-3/TRBV12-4,13,ASSSLAANTGELF
many,TRBJ2-4,TRBV7-2,12,ASSYGDSRNIQY
many,TRBJ2-7,TRBV11-2,13,ASSLEHGSYYEQY
many,TRBJ1-1,TRBV20-1,12,SATKMGMDTEAF
few,TRBJ2-2,TRBV20-1,9,SASFFGELF
many,TRBJ2-3,TRBV5-4,12,ASSFWEGQDTQY
.,TRBJ2-3,TRBV29-1,10,SVRVAVDTQY
.,TRBJ2-1,TRBV29-1,10,TGTGLYNEQF
many,TRBJ2-2,TRBV6-4,11,ASSDSGTGELF
many,TRBJ1-6,TRBV3-1,13,ASSQDLLENSPLH
many,TRBJ1-6,TRBV12-3/TRBV12-4,10,ASSLATTTLH
.,TRBJ1-2,TRBV5-4,13,ASSLAGDSPYGYT
once,TRBJ2-1,TRBV2,14,ASKRTSGSSYNEQF
few,TRBJ2-1,TRBV20-1,11,SAYPGQYNEQF